The clone carrying this T cell receptor (beta chain) was found a few times. The CDR3 covers 14 residues. Germline values: CDR1 SGHTA, CDR2 FQGNSA. Trimming stripped 2 bases from V and 4 bases from J, with 11 bases between. This entry is derived from a study of blood T cell repertoires in COVID-19. Turning to the study itself: Italy, Spain and the United States were the sources of the convalescent and acute COVID-19 samples. PBMCs, B-cell-depleted T cells, or T cells provided the cDNA or gDNA that made up the material.

Per the authors' pipeline: The assay estimated nucleated cells by amplifying reference gene primers. Repertoires were generated with immunoSEQ multiplex PCR, while TCRdb's copy carries only in-frame clones and drops some. V, J and clone size are taken as reported in that table, and D and trimming were inferred from the DNA itself. The sample lists about 84,000 clones, 65% to 85% seen once, with roughly 30% in the top ten. This receptor was identified in a woman older than 75 with acute or convalescent COVID-19. The source material was peripheral blood. The gene calls are TRBV7-2 and TRBJ2-5; TRBD1 is a possible D gene (6 bases). CDR3 coding DNA: TGTGCCAGCAGCTTATGGACAGAACGAGAGACCCAGTACTTC. Translation: CASSLWTERETQYF. Based on the CDR3 plus reference TRBV7-2 and TRBJ2-5, the full variable domain is GAGVSQSPSNKVTEKGKDVELRCDPISGHTALYWYRQSLGQGLEFLIYFQGNSAPDKSGLPSDRFSAERTGGSVSTLTIQRTQQEDSAVYLCASSLWTERETQYFGPGTRLLVL.